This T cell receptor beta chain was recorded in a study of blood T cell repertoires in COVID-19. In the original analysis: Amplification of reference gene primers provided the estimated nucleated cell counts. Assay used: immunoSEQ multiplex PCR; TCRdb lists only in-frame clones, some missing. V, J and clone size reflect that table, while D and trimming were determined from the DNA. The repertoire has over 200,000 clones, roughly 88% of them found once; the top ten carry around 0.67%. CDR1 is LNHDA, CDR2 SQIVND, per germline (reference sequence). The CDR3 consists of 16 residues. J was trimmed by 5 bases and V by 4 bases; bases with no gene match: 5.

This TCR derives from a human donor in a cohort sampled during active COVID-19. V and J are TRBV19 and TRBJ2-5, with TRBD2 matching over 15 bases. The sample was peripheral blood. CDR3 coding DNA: TGTGCCAGTAGTAAGGGACTAGCGGGAGGAGTGGAGACCCAGTACTTC. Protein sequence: CASSKGLAGGVETQYF.